The subject of this entry is one T cell receptor (beta chain). Its antigen is not identified. cDNA prepared by RNA extraction and subsequent reverse transcription served as the template for sequencing. This table comes from immunoSEQ multiplex PCR, and its TCRdb copy is limited to in-frame clones, with some not included. The data show some 150,000 clones, about 51% seen once. The study team obtained lesional scalp punch biopsies and peripheral blood from alopecia areata patients. The germline V gene has CDR1 MNHEY and CDR2 SMNVEV (reference sequence). Trimming removed 6 bases from V and 3 bases from J, with 11 bases in between. This CDR3 comprises 13 residues. This entry belongs to a study of CD8+ T cells in alopecia areata. Study results and caveats: Lesional scalp, especially alopecia totalis/universalis, showed higher clonality than normal scalp.

V is TRBV27 and J is TRBJ1-1; tentative D call: TRBD1 (5 bases). Here the sequenced sample was CD8+ T cells sorted from blood, taken at week 0. The sequence was collected from a human donor with alopecia areata. CDR3 nucleotides: TGTGCCAGCAGCCCTGACAGTGACACTGAAGCTTTCTTT. It specifies CASSPDSDTEAFF.